The 10 T cell receptor beta chains presented below share a single source sample, sequenced in a study of T-cell memory formation after mild COVID-19. TCRdb re-analysed the 5' RACE reads in MiXCR, keeping a single row per CDR3 protein. The table records 400,000 or so distinct CDR3 sequences, around 18% of them present only once. Sequencing was done on a sample of PBMCs or a T cell subset sorted from them (not recorded which). These receptors originate from an adult woman who had mild COVID-19 (a few samples of this study predate the infection). Cell type and time point are not known.

This clonotype appeared many times. The chain has TRBV18 and TRBJ1-5; D perhaps matches TRBD1 (5 bases). The V gene's germline CDR1 is KGHSH and CDR2 LQKENI. CDR3 length: 13 residues. The germline V and J ends were trimmed by 4 bases and 5 bases, with 9 bases remaining between them. The DNA for the CDR3 is TGTGCCAGCTCACAGGGGCGCGATCAGCCCCAGCATTTT. It codes for CASSQGRDQPQHF.

The V gene is TRBV7-9, the J gene TRBJ2-7; the D gene could be TRBD1 or TRBD2 (5 bases each). V lost 7 bases and J lost 7, with 14 bases in between. The CDR3 has 12 amino acids. CDR1 and CDR2 (germline): SEHNR, FQNEAQ (reference sequence). The CDR3 spells CASNARAGEQYF. DNA for the CDR3: TGTGCCAGCAACGCGCGGGCAGGGGAGCAGTACTTC.

The V gene is TRBV7-8, the J gene TRBJ1-1; 8 nucleotides align to TRBD1. CDR1 SGHVS and CDR2 FQNEAQ come from the germline V gene. Trimming took 5 bases from V and 8 from J; bases not matched to a gene: 10. This CDR3 region has 14 residues. Here the CDR3 DNA reads TGTGCCAGCAGCCTCCTGGACAGGGACGGAGAAGCTTTCTTT. This translates into CASSLLDRDGEAFF.

This clonotype was picked up a small number of times. J is TRBJ1-1 and V is TRBV4-1, with D maybe TRBD1 (6 bases). The germline gives CDR1 MGHRA, CDR2 YSYEKL. The V gene lost 0 bases and the J gene lost 1 base, with 9 bases spanning the gap. The CDR3 has 15 amino acids. CDR3 residues: CASSQEATGNTEAFF. Written as DNA, the CDR3 is TGCGCCAGCAGCCAAGAGGCGACAGGGAACACTGAAGCTTTCTTT.

The CDR3 here is CSVGYGASGSDTQYF. In nucleotides, the CDR3 is TGCAGCGTAGGATATGGGGCTAGCGGATCAGATACGCAGTATTTT. This chain connects TRBV29-1 to TRBJ2-3, with 7 bases fitting TRBD2. Per the germline V gene, CDR1 is SQVTM and CDR2 is ANQGSEA. After removal of 6 bases from V and 4 bases from J, the junction contained 13 bases not matched to a gene. The CDR3 consists of 15 residues.

This clonotype was detected only a few times. The rearrangement links TRBV7-6 to TRBJ1-6, with TRBD1 identical over 8 bases. In germline, CDR1 is SGHVS, CDR2 FNYEAQ. J gave up 10 bases and V 4 bases, and 3 bases lay outside the gene matches. This CDR3 has 13 amino acids. In nucleotides, the CDR3 is TGTGCCAGCAGCTCCACAGGGGGGTCACCCCTCCACTTT. It yields the protein CASSSTGGSPLHF.

V is TRBV24-1 and J is TRBJ1-2; 8 bases are a match to TRBD1. CDR3 size: 15 residues. With 3 bases clipped from V and 6 bases from J, the junction kept 8 bases outside the gene matches. Germline CDR1 is KGHDR and CDR2 is SFDVKD. The DNA for the CDR3 is TGTGCCACCAGTGATGTGACAGGGGCCGTTGATGGCTACACCTTC. Protein: CATSDVTGAVDGYTF.

This clonotype was counted between two and nine times. J is TRBJ1-5 and V is TRBV30; TRBD1 is a possible D gene (6 bases). V lost 0 bases, J lost 6 bases, and 12 bases lay in between. The V gene's germline CDR1 is GTSNPN and CDR2 SVGIG (reference sequence). The length of the CDR3 is 14 residues. The CDR3 protein is CAWSVGTTGQPQHF. Written as DNA, the CDR3 is TGTGCCTGGAGTGTCGGGACAACCGGTCAGCCCCAGCATTTT.

The chain recombines TRBV3-1 with TRBJ2-1; TRBD2 matches 10 bases. The CDR3 is 16 residues long. CDR1 is LGHDT, CDR2 YNNKEL, per germline (reference sequence). Trimming took 4 bases from V and 6 from J; bases not matched to a gene: 9. CDR3 loop: CASSPQAGGPSNEQFF. For the CDR3, the DNA is TGTGCCAGCAGCCCCCAAGCGGGAGGGCCCTCCAATGAGCAGTTCTTC.

The rearrangement links TRBV12-3 or TRBV12-4 to TRBJ1-4, with a possible D match to TRBD1 (5 bases). The CDR3 loop spans 15 amino acids. V was trimmed by 5 bases and J by 4 bases, leaving 14 bases between them. The CDR3 region has the DNA TGTGCCAGCAGTCCCCGGGGCAGCCTTAATGAAAAACTGTTTTTT. Translated: CASSPRGSLNEKLFF.